Sequencing of this T cell receptor beta chain was carried out in a study of T cells in Graves' hyperthyroidism and ophthalmopathy. Whole-study results and caveats: Before onset, ophthalmopathy was predicted by the model a median roughly 6.8 months earlier.

Per germline, CDR1 MNHNS and CDR2 SASEGT. Trimming cost V 4 bases and J 1 base; bases outside gene matches: 13. The CDR3 has 19 residues. Exclusions: uncontrolled infection, other autoimmune disease, pregnancy, lactation. Fresh 10 ml peripheral blood yielded PBMCs. Amplification yielded TCR beta CDR3 regions, with RNA transcripts as the source. Primed by the HTBI set, a first-round RT-PCR was run on the TCR CDR3. TCRdb fed the multiplex PCR reads into MiXCR, producing one record per CDR3 protein. The data show a few hundred thousand distinct CDR3 sequences, with 15% seen just once and 32% held by the top ten. This clonotype came up many times. No antigen is known for it.

This rearrangement joins TRBV6-1 to TRBJ2-1, with TRBD1 matching over 10 bases. The material sequenced was blood. This clonotype was obtained from a woman younger than 45 with Graves' hyperthyroidism. CDR3 protein: CASSVLGTGAVLSYNEQFF. The CDR3 coding sequence is TGTGCCAGCAGTGTCCTTGGGACAGGGGCCGTCCTATCCTACAATGAGCAGTTCTTC.